This T cell receptor (beta chain) was captured in a study of shared T cell receptors in the human thymus. This CDR3 contains 19 residues. Trimming removed 2 bases at V and 8 bases at J, with 27 bases between. CDR1 is SGHTA, CDR2 FQGNSA, per germline. Sequencing was performed with immunoSEQ multiplex PCR; in TCRdb, only in-frame clones are kept and a portion is missing. The sample has some 640,000 clones; approximately 89% are singletons. These same data were also listed under a study on human thymus T cells. This second study notes: The sample donors, healthy Finnish infants, were having corrective surgery for congenital heart defects. Resections from corrective heart surgery provided thymus tissue. Thymic and blood repertoires showed apparently biased V and J gene usage. Related research described strongly overlapping thymic repertoires in unrelated people.

The chain joins TRBV7-2 to TRBJ2-2; TRBD2 might be the D (6 bases). The source of this sequence is a boy less than two years old with a congenital heart defect. Sample: thymocytes. CDR3 sequence: CASSLKAGIRRDNDGELFF. CDR3 nucleotides: TGTGCCAGCAGCTTAAAGGCCGGAATTCGGCGGGATAACGATGGGGAGCTGTTTTTT.